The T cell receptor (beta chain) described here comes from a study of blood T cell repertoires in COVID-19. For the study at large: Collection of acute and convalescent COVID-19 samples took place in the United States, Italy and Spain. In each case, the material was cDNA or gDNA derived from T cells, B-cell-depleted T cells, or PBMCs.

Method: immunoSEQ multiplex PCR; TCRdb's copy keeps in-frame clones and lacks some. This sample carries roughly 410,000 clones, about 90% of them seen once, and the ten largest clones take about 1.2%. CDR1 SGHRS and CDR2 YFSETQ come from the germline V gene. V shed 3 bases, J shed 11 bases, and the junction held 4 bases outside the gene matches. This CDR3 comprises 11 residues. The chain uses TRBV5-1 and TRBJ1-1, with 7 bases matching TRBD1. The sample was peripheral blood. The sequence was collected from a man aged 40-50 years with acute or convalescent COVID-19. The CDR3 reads CASSSQGFAFF. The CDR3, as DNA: TGCGCCAGCAGCTCACAGGGGTTTGCTTTCTTT.